This T cell receptor (beta chain) was identified in a study of a mutant IDH1 vaccine in newly diagnosed glioma. Study summary: Among treated patients, around 62% were male and around 38% female, and mean age was 40.4 years. Study observations and caveats: Top peripheral T cell clonotype shifts appeared unrelated to pseudoprogression.

The CDR3 has 17 residues. Germline-derived CDR1 and CDR2 are SGHTA and FQGNSA. V lost 0 bases to trimming and J lost 6 bases, with 18 bases between them. Profiling relied on immunoSEQ multiplex PCR, and the TCRdb table lists in-frame clones only, not all of them. This sample has more than 50,000 clones; approximately 90% occur once, and the top ten carry 1.9%. Documented time point: week 11, during vaccination. Vaccination used 300 ug of mutant IDH1 20-mer peptide per dose, with topical imiquimod. With respect to this clone: Its antigen is unidentified.

The chain joins TRBV7-2 to TRBJ1-5; no reliable D call. The sequences come from PBMCs, collected from a glioma patient whose treatment included an IDH1 peptide vaccine. The TCR originated in a middle-aged man with glioma. The CDR3 protein is CASSLALGSPSGQPQHF. The CDR3, as DNA: TGTGCCAGCAGCTTAGCGCTAGGCAGTCCGTCGGGTCAGCCCCAGCATTTT.